This entry lists 10 T cell receptor beta chains sequenced from one sample in a study of shared clonotypes between healthy human individuals. TCRdb's copy holds only in-frame clones and misses some; the assay was immunoSEQ multiplex PCR. Of 1,500,000 or so clones listed, around 98.5% are singletons. Sequencing was carried out using naive CD4+ T cells sorted from blood. Regarding subset: CD45RA+ positively selected. The source is a young man in good health.

This clone came up once. In the same sample, other DNA sequences code for this CDR3. The chain is built from TRBV6-5 and TRBJ1-5, with D possibly TRBD1 on 5 matching bases. The V end was cut by 3 bases, the J end by 4 bases, with 10 bases between. CDR3 length: 14 residues. Germline V gene data show CDR1 as MNHEY and CDR2 as SVGAGI. DNA for the CDR3: TGTGCCAGCAGTTATGGGGCAGGGAATCAGCCCCAGCATTTT. The encoded protein is CASSYGAGNQPQHF.

On this clone: Other nucleotide sequences from this sample produce the same CDR3. The chain employs TRBV18 and TRBJ2-3; D ambiguous. The CDR3 spans 13 residues. Trimming shortened V by 0 bases and J by 4 bases, and 5 bases separated the two germline ends. Germline-derived CDR1 and CDR2 are KGHSH and LQKENI. DNA for the CDR3: TGTGCCAGCTCACCACCTTCCTCAGATACGCAGTATTTT. This encodes CASSPPSSDTQYF.

This clone was recorded many times. This chain uses TRBV19 with TRBJ1-1, with 9 bases that match TRBD1. CDR3 length equals 13 residues. Germline V gene sequence: CDR1 LNHDA, CDR2 SQIVND (reference sequence). Trimming removed 8 bases from V and 2 bases from J; junction bases left unmatched: 3. The CDR3 coding sequence is TGTGCCAGTGGGACAGGGCGTAACACTGAAGCTTTCTTT. Amino acid sequence: CASGTGRNTEAFF. The variable domain in full, completed from reference TRBV19 and TRBJ1-1, reads DGGITQSPKYLFRKEGQNVTLSCEQNLNHDAMYWYRQDPGQGLRLIYYSQIVNDFQKGDIAEGYSVSREKKESFPLTVTSAQKNPTAFYLCASGTGRNTEAFFGQGTRLTVV.

The V call is TRBV10-3, the J call TRBJ2-3; no definite D call. In germline, CDR1 is ENHRY, CDR2 SYGVKD. The CDR3 contains 14 residues. The germline V and J ends were trimmed by 2 bases and 5 bases, with 11 bases remaining between them. In DNA form, the CDR3 reads TGTGCCATCAGTGAGAAACGTCGAGGAGATACGCAGTATTTT. Its protein is CAISEKRRGDTQYF.

The chain combines TRBV5-4 with TRBJ2-3; D may be TRBD1 (6 bases). The CDR3 runs 13 residues. CDR1 SGHNT and CDR2 YYREEE come from the germline V gene (reference sequence). Deletions cut 4 bases from V and 9 bases from J, with 15 bases between. The CDR3 region is CASSQEQGFTQYF. The DNA for the CDR3 is TGTGCCAGCAGCCAAGAACAGGGATTCACGCAGTATTTT.

This chain connects TRBV29-1 to TRBJ1-1, with D possibly matching TRBD1 (6 bases). The CDR3 is 15 residues long. The V end lost 1 base, the J end lost 1 base, and 13 bases lay between the germline ends. CDR1 SQVTM and CDR2 ANQGSEA come from the germline V gene. The CDR3 loop reads CSVEVLGGGNTEAFF. The CDR3 nucleotides are TGCAGCGTTGAAGTTTTGGGGGGCGGGAACACTGAAGCTTTCTTT.

CDR3 sequence reads: CSVKTGGSLETQYF. CDR3 nucleotides: TGCAGCGTAAAGACAGGGGGCAGTTTGGAGACCCAGTACTTC. The rearrangement joins TRBV29-1 to TRBJ2-5; TRBD1 aligns across 10 bases. This CDR3 contains 14 residues. Trimming removed 6 bases from V and 5 bases from J; junction bases left unmatched: 9. The germline V gene encodes CDR1 SQVTM and CDR2 ANQGSEA.

This chain connects TRBV4-3 to TRBJ2-2, with D possibly TRBD1 on 5 matching bases. Germline V gene data show CDR1 as LGHNA and CDR2 as YSLEER. The CDR3 has 16 residues. The germline V and J ends were trimmed by 0 bases and 6 bases, with 14 bases remaining between them. The CDR3 sequence is CASSQDIIRAAGELFF. The CDR3 nucleotides are TGCGCCAGCAGCCAAGATATCATCAGGGCCGCCGGGGAGCTGTTTTTT.

For this clone: The sample contains more than one DNA sequence encoding this CDR3. The V call is TRBV5-4, the J call TRBJ2-1; D gene ambiguous. Looked up from germline, CDR1 is SGHNT and CDR2 is YYREEE (reference sequence). The CDR3 length is 13 residues. Trimming left V 0 bases short and J 4 bases short, with 5 bases between. The CDR3 spells CASSLGGYNEQFF. For the CDR3, the DNA is TGTGCCAGCAGCTTGGGTGGATACAATGAGCAGTTCTTC. Together with reference TRBV5-4 and TRBJ2-1, the CDR3 gives the full variable domain: ETGVTQSPTHLIKTRGQQVTLRCSSQSGHNTVSWYQQALGQGPQFIFQYYREEENGRGNFPPRFSGLQFPNYSSELNVNALELDDSALYLCASSLGGYNEQFFGPGTRLTVL.

In the case of this clone: This sample includes further DNA sequences coding for the same CDR3. This rearrangement joins TRBV18 to TRBJ1-4, with a possible D match to TRBD1 (5 bases). Trimming left V 2 bases short and J 5 bases short, with 6 bases between. CDR3 length: 13 residues. The germline gives CDR1 KGHSH, CDR2 LQKENI. The CDR3 sequence is CASSPGDNEKLFF. CDR3 nucleotides: TGTGCCAGCTCACCAGGGGACAATGAAAAACTGTTTTTT.